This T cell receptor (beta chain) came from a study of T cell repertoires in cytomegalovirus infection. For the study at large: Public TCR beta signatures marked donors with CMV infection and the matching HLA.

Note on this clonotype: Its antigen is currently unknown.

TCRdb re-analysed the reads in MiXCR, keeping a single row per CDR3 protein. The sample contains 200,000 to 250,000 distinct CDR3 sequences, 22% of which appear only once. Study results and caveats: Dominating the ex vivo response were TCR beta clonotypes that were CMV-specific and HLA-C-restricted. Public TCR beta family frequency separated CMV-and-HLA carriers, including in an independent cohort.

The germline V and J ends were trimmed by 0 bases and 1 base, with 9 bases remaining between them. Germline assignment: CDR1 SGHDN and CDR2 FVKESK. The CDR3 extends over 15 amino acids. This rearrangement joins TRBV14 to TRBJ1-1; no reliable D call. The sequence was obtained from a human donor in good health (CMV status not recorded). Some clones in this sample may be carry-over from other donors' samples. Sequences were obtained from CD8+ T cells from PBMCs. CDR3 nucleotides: TGTGCCAGCAGCCAAGATCTCGGGTGGAACACTGAAGCTTTCTTT. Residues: CASSQDLGWNTEAFF.